Shown below are 30 T cell receptor beta chains from a single sample sequenced in a study of blood T cells in healthy people across ages. A sample-barcoded 5' primer and a J-beta primer mix were used in a second PCR of roughly 6 to 11 cycles. TCRdb analysed the 5' RACE reads with MiXCR anew, one entry per CDR3 protein. Among over a million distinct CDR3 sequences listed, almost 25% were seen once. This sample also appeared in a second study, on T cells of mothers and their children.

Source material: blood. All receptors come from a girl aged 2 to 10 in good health.

Regarding this clonotype: At one end the junction does not follow the germline gene, possibly because of a read error. The CDR3 sequence is CASSFSGRGTNEQFF. The DNA for the CDR3 is TGCGCCAGCAGCTTTAGCGGGAGAGGTACAAATGAACAGTTCTTC. This rearrangement joins TRBV5-1 to TRBJ2-5; TRBD2 agrees at 9 bases. TRBJ2-1 explains the end of the DNA better; the J call may be wrong. The germline gives CDR1 SGHRS, CDR2 YFSETQ. The CDR3 covers 15 residues.

The chain joins TRBV12-3 or TRBV12-4 to TRBJ1-1; 10 positions agree with TRBD1. V shed 7 bases and J 3 bases; nucleotides not matched to a gene: 5. The CDR3 has 14 residues. CDR3 in amino acids: CASTGQGVHTEAFF. For the CDR3, the DNA is TGTGCCAGCACTGGACAGGGGGTACACACTGAAGCTTTCTTT.

The genes are TRBV12-5 and TRBJ2-5; no definite D call. The germline V gene has CDR1 LGHNT and CDR2 FRNRAP. V was clipped by 1 base and J by 2 bases, with 5 bases between them. The CDR3 extends over 13 amino acids. The CDR3 here is CASGLGLQETQYF. The CDR3 DNA reads as TGTGCTAGTGGTTTGGGACTGCAAGAGACCCAGTACTTC.

Written as DNA, the CDR3 is TGTGCCAGCAGTGGGACAGGGTACAACTATGGCTACACCTTC. Amino acid sequence: CASSGTGYNYGYTF. This sequence joins TRBV6-6 and TRBJ1-2; 9 positions match TRBD1. The CDR3 spans 14 residues. The junction had 3 bases not matched to a gene; V was cut back by 5 bases and J by 2 bases. Germline V gene lookup returns CDR1 MNHNY and CDR2 SVGAGI (reference sequence).

The J gene is TRBJ1-1, the V gene TRBV9; TRBD1 matches at 10 bases. After removal of 3 bases from V and 7 bases from J, the junction contained 12 bases not matched to a gene. The germline V gene has CDR1 SGDLS and CDR2 YYNGEE. The CDR3 is 16 residues long. The CDR3 loop is CASSASRDRGRSEAFF. In DNA form, the CDR3 reads TGTGCCAGCAGCGCGAGCCGGGACAGGGGCAGGAGTGAAGCTTTCTTT.

The chain employs TRBV26 and TRBJ1-1; TRBD1 was called by the table and not checked on the DNA. TRBV26 constitutes a pseudogene. CDR3 size: 18 residues. As DNA, the CDR3 is TGTGCCAGCAGCTCATCGGGGTGGGGACAGCTAATGAACACTGAAGCTTTCTTT. It encodes CASSSSGWGQLMNTEAFF.

The chain links TRBV20-1 to TRBJ2-5, with TRBD2 as a possible D gene (5 bases). Germline loops: CDR1 DFQATT, CDR2 SNEGSKA (reference sequence). Trimming removed 0 bases at V and 5 bases at J, with 16 bases between. The CDR3 extends over 15 amino acids. The CDR3 protein is CSARDPGRERETQYF. CDR3 nucleotides: TGCAGTGCTAGAGATCCCGGCCGGGAACGTGAGACCCAGTACTTC.

As for this clonotype: A single base separates this from a much larger clone, so it may be a read error. The chain has TRBV4-2 and TRBJ2-1; 11 positions match TRBD2. After removal of 1 base from V and 7 bases from J, the junction contained 3 bases not matched to a gene. The CDR3 has 15 amino acids. Germline V gene sequence: CDR1 LGHNA, CDR2 YNFKEQ. The CDR3 sequence: CASSQGLAGRNEQFF. The DNA for the CDR3 is TGTGCCAGCAGCCAAGGACTAGCGGGAAGGAATGAGCAGTTCTTC.

The rearrangement joins TRBV29-1 to TRBJ2-1; D possibly matches TRBD1 or TRBD2 (6 bases each). The CDR3 runs 16 residues. Germline V gives CDR1 SQVTM, CDR2 ANQGSEA. V dropped 5 bases and J dropped 7 bases, with 24 bases sitting between them. CDR3 in amino acids: CSVLPGGDISANEQFF. The CDR3, as DNA: TGCAGCGTTCTTCCCGGCGGGGACATTAGTGCGAATGAGCAGTTCTTC.

The chain recombines TRBV12-3 or TRBV12-4 with TRBJ2-1, with a possible D match to TRBD1 (6 bases). The J call may be mistaken, given a closer DNA end match to TRBJ2-7. CDR3 length: 13 amino acids. In DNA, the CDR3 is TGTGCCAGCAAATGGGGGCTAGGGGGCGAGCAGTACTTC. Residues: CASKWGLGGEQYF.

V usage is TRBV10-2 and J usage is TRBJ2-2, with D uncertain. V lost 11 bases and J 3 bases, leaving 13 bases between the germline ends. The CDR3 is 13 residues long. CDR1 is WSHSY, CDR2 SAAADI, per germline. CDR3 nucleotides: TGCGCCGCTGATTCAGCCGACACCGGGGAGCTGTTTTTT. It specifies CAADSADTGELFF.

This clonotype has a handful of counts. The chain combines TRBV7-9 with TRBJ2-7, with unresolved D. The germline V gene has CDR1 SEHNR and CDR2 FQNEAQ (reference sequence). The V end lost 5 bases, the J end lost 3 bases, and 14 bases lay between the germline ends. The CDR3 length is 14 residues. The CDR3 loop reads CASSPPEPGYEQYF. The CDR3 nucleotides read TGTGCCAGCAGCCCTCCGGAACCGGGCTACGAGCAGTACTTC.

This clonotype was counted only a few times. The chain employs TRBV20-1 and TRBJ1-4, with a tentative D call TRBD1 (5 bases). The CDR3 totals 13 residues. The V gene's germline CDR1 is DFQATT and CDR2 SNEGSKA (reference sequence). Trimming took off 6 bases at V and 6 bases at J, with 14 bases between the two ends. The CDR3 coding sequence is TGCAGTGCCGGGGCGTTAAGGGATGAAAAACTGTTTTTT. Its translation: CSAGALRDEKLFF.

Only a few counts were recorded for this clonotype. This rearrangement joins TRBV20-1 to TRBJ2-1, with D tentatively TRBD2 (6 bases). The CDR3 covers 14 residues. The germline V gene encodes CDR1 DFQATT and CDR2 SNEGSKA (reference sequence). Trimming took 1 base from V and 4 from J, leaving 11 bases between them. The DNA of the CDR3 is TGCAGTGCTAGAGTAGCGGATAATTACAATGAGCAGTTCTTC. The encoded protein is CSARVADNYNEQFF.

The chain has TRBV6-1 and TRBJ2-2; D unclear. CDR3 size: 12 residues. Trimming left V 8 bases short and J 5 bases short, with 9 bases between. Germline-derived CDR1 and CDR2 are MNHNS and SASEGT. The CDR3 loop is CASWAPTGELFF. The CDR3 DNA reads as TGTGCCAGCTGGGCGCCAACCGGGGAGCTGTTTTTT.

The chain uses TRBV11-2 and TRBJ2-1, with D uncertain. The CDR3 runs to 15 residues. V was shortened by 3 bases and J by 1 base, with 10 bases between the two germline ends. CDR1 is SGHAT, CDR2 FQNNGV, per germline. CDR3 DNA sequence: TGTGCCAGCAGCTTTAAAGGTAATTCCTACAATGAGCAGTTCTTC. Amino acid sequence: CASSFKGNSYNEQFF.

This clonotype was counted between two and nine times. In DNA, the CDR3 is TGCGCCAGCAGCGCGGGACTTAACACCGGGGAGCTGTTTTTT. It specifies CASSAGLNTGELFF. V usage is TRBV5-1 and J usage is TRBJ2-2, with D perhaps matching TRBD2 (6 bases). In germline, CDR1 is SGHRS, CDR2 YFSETQ. V lost 4 bases and J lost 2, with 9 bases in between. This CDR3 region has 14 residues. Full variable domain (missing parts from reference TRBV5-1 and TRBJ2-2): KAGVTQTPRYLIKTRGQQVTLSCSPISGHRSVSWYQQTPGQGLQFLFEYFSETQRNKGNFPGRFSGRQFSNSRSEMNVSTLELGDSALYLCASSAGLNTGELFFGEGSRLTVL.

The genes are TRBV20-1 and TRBJ2-5; tentative D call: TRBD1 (6 bases). V lost 5 bases and J lost 1, with 17 bases in between. The CDR3 covers 15 residues. Germline lookup yields CDR1 DFQATT and CDR2 SNEGSKA (reference sequence). The CDR3 protein is CSAFNNQGSQETQYF. As DNA, the CDR3 is TGCAGTGCTTTTAATAATCAGGGGTCCCAAGAGACCCAGTACTTC.

This clonotype has just a few counts. The V call is TRBV3-1, the J call TRBJ2-7; 7 bases map to TRBD1. The junction had 10 bases not matched to a gene; V was cut back by 0 bases and J by 2 bases. This CDR3 comprises 17 residues. Germline CDR1 reads LGHDT; CDR2 reads YNNKEL (reference sequence). CDR3 coding DNA: TGTGCCAGCAGCCAAGATCCAACAGGGGTATGGGCCTACGAGCAGTACTTC. Its protein is CASSQDPTGVWAYEQYF.

The genes are TRBV20-1 and TRBJ2-5; TRBD2 aligns across 9 bases. The J call may not be correct, given that the DNA end is closer to TRBJ2-1. The CDR3 extends over 14 amino acids. Per the germline V gene, CDR1 is DFQATT and CDR2 is SNEGSKA (reference sequence). The CDR3 here is CSLAGLGFGDEQFF. The CDR3 DNA is TGCAGTCTAGCGGGACTTGGATTTGGAGATGAGCAGTTCTTC.

V is TRBV4-2 and J is TRBJ2-5, with TRBD1 matching 7 bases. The J call is in doubt because the DNA end fits TRBJ2-7 better. This CDR3 has 17 amino acids. CDR1 and CDR2 (germline): LGHNA, YNFKEQ. CDR3 residues: CASSLRTKAGGSNEQYF. The CDR3 coding sequence is TGTGCCAGCAGCCTCAGAACGAAGGCAGGGGGAAGTAACGAGCAGTACTTC.

There are many counts of this clonotype. The V gene is TRBV28, the J gene TRBJ2-5; D is unclear. The V end was cut by 6 bases, the J end by 2 bases, with 10 bases between. The germline CDR1 and CDR2 sequences are MDHEN and SYDVKM. The CDR3 totals 13 residues. CDR3 sequence reads: CASSARPQETQYF. The CDR3 DNA follows: TGTGCCAGCAGCGCCCGCCCTCAAGAGACCCAGTACTTC. The variable domain in full, completed from reference TRBV28 and TRBJ2-5, reads DVKVTQSSRYLVKRTGEKVFLECVQDMDHENMFWYRQDPGLGLRLIYFSYDVKMKEKGDIPEGYSVSREKKERFSLILESASTNQTSMYLCASSARPQETQYFGPGTRLLVL.

V and J are TRBV2 and TRBJ2-1; D not certain. The germline gives CDR1 SNHLY, CDR2 FYNNEI. There are 11 residues in the CDR3. The germline V and J ends were trimmed by 6 bases and 8 bases, with 8 bases remaining between them. This CDR3 is CASSDWDEQFF. For the CDR3, the DNA is TGTGCCAGCAGCGATTGGGATGAGCAGTTCTTC.

This clonotype was found a few times. V is TRBV29-1 and J is TRBJ2-5, with D possibly matching TRBD2 (6 bases). There are 15 residues in the CDR3. V lost 0 bases, J lost 2 bases, and 13 bases lay in between. Per the germline V gene, CDR1 is SQVTM and CDR2 is ANQGSEA. As DNA, the CDR3 is TGCAGCGTTGAAGAGGGCACGGGACTTCAAGAGACCCAGTACTTC. Protein: CSVEEGTGLQETQYF.

This clonotype was recorded a few times. The chain has TRBV12-3 or TRBV12-4 and TRBJ2-3; 7 bases fit TRBD1. V lost 4 bases and J lost 4; bases outside the gene matches: 11. This CDR3 contains 16 residues. The CDR3 bases are TGTGCCAGCAGTTCCCAATCGGCTACAGGGGCAGATACGCAGTATTTT. This gives the protein CASSSQSATGADTQYF.

This chain connects TRBV20-1 to TRBJ1-4; no reliable D call. Per the germline V gene, CDR1 is DFQATT and CDR2 is SNEGSKA (reference sequence). The CDR3 spans 13 residues. V dropped 0 bases and J dropped 8 bases, with 10 bases sitting between them. CDR3 amino acids: CSARDSFEEKLFF. DNA of the CDR3: TGCAGTGCTAGAGACTCCTTTGAGGAAAAACTGTTTTTT.

The J gene is TRBJ1-6, the V gene TRBV4-3, with D uncertain. Trimming took 0 bases from V and 6 from J, leaving 12 bases between them. The CDR3 totals 16 residues. Looked up from germline, CDR1 is LGHNA and CDR2 is YSLEER. CDR3 amino acids: CASSQEVGRSNSPLHF. CDR3 nucleotides: TGCGCCAGCAGCCAAGAAGTAGGCAGAAGTAATTCACCCCTCCACTTT.

This clonotype was detected only a few times. The rearrangement links TRBV6-5 to TRBJ1-5, with D unresolved. CDR3 length: 18 residues. Germline CDR1 reads MNHEY; CDR2 reads SVGAGI. V dropped 5 bases and J dropped 0 bases, with 20 bases sitting between them. CDR3 residues: CASSPTPFRTISNQPQHF. As DNA, the CDR3 is TGTGCCAGCAGTCCTACCCCATTCAGAACAATTAGCAATCAGCCCCAGCATTTT.

V is TRBV20-1 and J is TRBJ1-1; D remains unclear. The CDR3 has 13 amino acids. Germline loops: CDR1 DFQATT, CDR2 SNEGSKA (reference sequence). V shed 1 base and J shed 1 base, with 7 bases lying between them. The CDR3 DNA reads as TGCAGTGCTAGAGCACCAGGGAACACTGAAGCTTTCTTT. Its translation is CSARAPGNTEAFF.

This clonotype was seen repeatedly, ten times or more. V is TRBV18 and J is TRBJ2-5; 7 bases match TRBD2. Germline CDR1 is KGHSH and CDR2 is LQKENI. CDR3 length: 16 residues. The V segment lost 3 bases and the J segment 2 bases; nucleotides outside the gene matches: 9. The CDR3 region is CASSPRGGELQETQYF. The CDR3 region has the DNA TGTGCCAGCTCACCTCGCGGGGGAGAACTACAAGAGACCCAGTACTTC.